Listed below are T cell receptor beta chains from one sample, sequenced in a study of blood T cell repertoires in COVID-19. Sequenced by immunoSEQ multiplex PCR; TCRdb stores in-frame clones only, minus some. The sample shows 200,000 to 250,000 clones, 80% to 90% of them seen only once. Sequenced sample: PBMCs or T cells enriched from blood (not recorded which). The receptors were gathered from a woman between 18 and 30 years old in a cohort exposed to, infected with or recovered from COVID-19 (not recorded which). Both conserved end residues are part of each CDR3. A D gene is named only where the DNA matches it firmly. Only some rows state a clone size, as once, few, many or a class for expanded clones.

TRBJ2-5 TRBD2 TRBV7-2 few TGTGCCAGCAGTCCACTCCTAGCGGGGGGGCCTACGTCAGAGACCCAGTACTTC CASSPLLAGGPTSETQYF
TRBJ2-2 TRBD2 TRBV11-1 . TGTGCCAGCAGCTTTGGATCTAGCGGGGCCACCGGGGAGCTGTTTTTT CASSFGSSGATGELFF
TRBJ1-6 . TRBV19 . TGTGCCAGTAGGGACTTTAATTCACCCCTCCACTTT CASRDFNSPLHF
TRBJ1-1 TRBD1 TRBV19 . TGTGCCAGTAAGAATCCGGGACAGGGTTTTCACACTGAAGCTTTCTTT CASKNPGQGFHTEAFF
TRBJ2-1 TRBD2 TRBV6-5 . TGTGCCAGCTCCACGGGGGGGAAAGGGGTTGAGCAGTTCTTC CASSTGGKGVEQFF
TRBJ2-1 . TRBV7-8 . TGTGCCAGCAGCTGGCAGAGCGGGCCGTACAATGAGCAGTTCTTC CASSWQSGPYNEQFF
TRBJ1-4 . TRBV6-5 . TGTGCCAGCAGTTGGGGGGGGTATGAAAAACTGTTTTTT CASSWGGYEKLFF
TRBJ2-3 TRBD1 TRBV5-1 once TGCGCCAGCAGCCTAATAGGGGGCACTAGCACAGATACGCAGTATTTT CASSLIGGTSTDTQYF
TRBJ1-2 TRBD1 TRBV28 . TGTGCCAGCACAAGGGACAGCGCTGCGGGGGGCTACACCTTC CASTRDSAAGGYTF
TRBJ1-1 . TRBV7-3 . TGTGCCAGCAGCTTAAGCGGGATCTGGGCTTTCTTT CASSLSGIWAFF
TRBJ2-5 TRBD2 TRBV12-5 . TGTGCTAGTGGTACGTCGACTAGCGGGCAAGAGACCCAGTACTTC CASGTSTSGQETQYF
TRBJ1-2 . TRBV3-1/TRBV3-2 . TGTGCCAGCAGCCCTCTTAACGCAGGCTCCTATGGCTACACCTTC CASSPLNAGSYGYTF
TRBJ2-1 TRBD2 TRBV2 once TGTGCCAGCAGTGAATGGTCGGTAGCGGGGGTAGACAATGAGCAGTTCTTC CASSEWSVAGVDNEQFF
TRBJ1-6 . TRBV2 . TGTGCCAGCACCACCTCTAGGGAGGTCATCGGACTCTATAATTCACCCCTCCACTTT CASTTSREVIGLYNSPLHF
TRBJ2-1 TRBD1 TRBV7-9 . TGTGCCAGCAGCCCTACCCGGACAGGGGGGTACAATGAGCAGTTCTTC CASSPTRTGGYNEQFF
TRBJ2-5 . TRBV21-1 . TGTGCCAGCAGCAACTCTCGACAGGAGGTTGTCTGGGAGACCCAGTACTTC CASSNSRQEVVWETQYF
TRBJ1-4 TRBD1 TRBV12-3/TRBV12-4 once TGTGCCAGCAGTTCGGGACAGGGGGAAAAACTGTTTTTT CASSSGQGEKLFF
TRBJ1-2 TRBD1 TRBV7-8 . TGTGCCAGCAGCTCAGGGGACAGCTATGGCTACACCTTC CASSSGDSYGYTF
TRBJ1-1 . TRBV5-4 . TGTGCCAGCAGCTCCCCGGGTCTTGCGGACACTGAAGCTTTCTTT CASSSPGLADTEAFF
TRBJ2-7 . TRBV21-1 . TGTGCCAGCAGCAAAGGAGGGGATATGACAGGGCTAAACTACGAGCAGTACTTC CASSKGGDMTGLNYEQYF
TRBJ2-5 TRBD1 TRBV24-1 . TGTGCCACCAGTGACCGCGGACAGGGAAGGGAGACCCAGTACTTC CATSDRGQGRETQYF
TRBJ2-2 TRBD1 TRBV2 . TGTGCCAGCAGAGTACAGGGGGCCGGGGAGCTGTTTTTT CASRVQGAGELFF
TRBJ1-2 . TRBV25-1 . TGTGCCAGCAGCGACAGTAACTATGGCTACACCTTC CASSDSNYGYTF
TRBJ2-7 . TRBV6-1 . TGTGCCAGCAGTGATTGGCAGGGGACGACCTACGAGCAGTACTTC CASSDWQGTTYEQYF
TRBJ1-1 . TRBV3-1/TRBV3-2 . TGTGCCAGCAGCCCCCGTGTCGGGACTGAAGCTTTCTTT CASSPRVGTEAFF
TRBJ2-2 . TRBV24-1 . TGTGCCACCAGGAGGGGGTCCGGGGAGCTGTTTTTT CATRRGSGELFF
TRBJ2-7 . TRBV5-4 few TGTGCCAGCAGCTTGGTTATGGGGGCCTCCTACGAGCAGTACTTC CASSLVMGASYEQYF
TRBJ1-3 . TRBV5-5 . TGTGCCAGCAGCCCCGGGGATACTAACGGAAACACCATATATTTT CASSPGDTNGNTIYF
TRBJ2-3 TRBD2 TRBV18 . TGTGCCAGCTCACCCCGGGGCAGAATGCCTAGCGGGAATGGAGATACGCAGTATTTT CASSPRGRMPSGNGDTQYF
TRBJ2-3 TRBD2 TRBV6-5 . TGTGCCAGCAGTTCCTGGCGGGGGGGCGGTGATACGCAGTATTTT CASSSWRGGGDTQYF
TRBJ1-2 . TRBV7-9 . TGTGCCAGCAGCTTAGGGCAGGGCTATGGCTACACCTTC CASSLGQGYGYTF
TRBJ1-1 TRBD1 TRBV5-1 . TGCGCCAGCAGCATGACAGGGGCGAACACTGAAGCTTTCTTT CASSMTGANTEAFF
TRBJ2-1 TRBD2 TRBV19 . TGTGCCAGTAGTATCGAATTCGGGACCGGGACTAGGGCTTACAATGAGCAGTTCTTC CASSIEFGTGTRAYNEQFF
TRBJ2-5 . TRBV5-1 . TGCGCCAGCAGCGGCGGGGCGAACCAAGAGACCCAGTACTTC CASSGGANQETQYF
TRBJ1-5 . TRBV11-2 . TGTGCCAGCAGCCCTTGGCTAGGCGGGCAGCCCCAGCATTTT CASSPWLGGQPQHF
TRBJ1-2 . TRBV20-1 . TGCAGTGCCCGAACGGAGGATGGCTACACCTTC CSARTEDGYTF
TRBJ1-2 . TRBV7-9 . TGTGCCAGCAGCTTAGCGCAGGGCAGGGCTGATGGCTACACCTTC CASSLAQGRADGYTF
TRBJ2-7 TRBD1 TRBV18 . TGTGCCAGCTCACCAGACAGGGAACGGGAGCAGTACTTC CASSPDREREQYF
TRBJ2-7 TRBD1 TRBV11-2 . TGTGCCAGCACCAACGACAGGGTCTACGAGCAGTACTTC CASTNDRVYEQYF
TRBJ1-1 . TRBV2 . TGTGCCAGCAGAATGGCGGCGGGACCGGGGAACACTGAAGCTTTCTTT CASRMAAGPGNTEAFF
TRBJ2-7 . TRBV6-6 . TGTGCCAGCAGCCTCAACGCCGCGAACGAGCAGTACTTC CASSLNAANEQYF
TRBJ2-1 . TRBV5-5 . TGTGCCAGCACCCCAGGGACCTACAATGAGCAGTTCTTC CASTPGTYNEQFF
TRBJ1-1 TRBD1 TRBV14 . TGTGCCAGCAGGGGACAGGGGTGGACTGAAGCTTTCTTT CASRGQGWTEAFF
TRBJ1-1 . TRBV28 . TGTGCCAGCAGTCCCGGATGGAGAGGGACTGAAGCTTTCTTT CASSPGWRGTEAFF